The entry below describes one TCR beta chain. The sample is drawn from a study of shared clonotypes between healthy human individuals. The CDR3 consists of 15 residues. The V end was cut by 0 bases, the J end by 4 bases, with 11 bases between. Germline V gene lookup returns CDR1 LGHNA and CDR2 YSLEER. Data came from immunoSEQ multiplex PCR; TCRdb stores just in-frame clones and leaves some out. This table has about 1.5 million clones, approximately 98% appearing once. The TCR originated in a man aged 25-45 years in good health. Sequenced: naive CD4+ T cells sorted from blood. Subset described: CD45RA+ positively selected. V gene TRBV4-3 combines with J gene TRBJ2-3; tentative D call: TRBD2 (6 bases). Written as DNA, the CDR3 is TGCGCCAGCAGCCAAGATTCGGGGAGGCCAGATACGCAGTATTTT. Protein product: CASSQDSGRPDTQYF.